Listed below are T cell receptor beta chains from one sample, sequenced in a study of blood T cell repertoires in COVID-19. Here immunoSEQ multiplex PCR was the method, and the copy in TCRdb shows in-frame clones only, minus some. Here the sample spans around 260,000 clones, around 82% being singletons. The sample consisted of peripheral blood. The receptors come from a person between 65 and 80 years old with COVID-19, enrolled during active disease. Each CDR3 is given with its conserved first and last residue. A D gene is named only where the DNA matches it firmly. Only part of the rows carry a size: once, few, many, or a class if the clone is expanded.

len: 14; j_gene: TRBJ1-3; abundance: .; d_gene: .; v_gene: TRBV5-1; CDR3aa: CASSLTDSGNTIYF; CDR3nt: TGCGCCAGCAGCTTGACTGACTCAGGAAACACCATATATTTT
len: 16; j_gene: TRBJ2-7; abundance: .; d_gene: .; v_gene: TRBV28; CDR3aa: CASSLGSGTFSYEQYF; CDR3nt: TGTGCCAGCAGTTTGGGTTCGGGGACATTCTCCTACGAGCAGTACTTC
len: 18; j_gene: TRBJ2-5; abundance: .; d_gene: TRBD2; v_gene: TRBV30; CDR3aa: CAWSVLLAGGTSRETQYF; CDR3nt: TGTGCCTGGAGTGTACTGCTAGCGGGCGGGACGTCTCGGGAGACCCAGTACTTC
len: 15; j_gene: TRBJ1-4; abundance: .; d_gene: .; v_gene: TRBV4-3; CDR3aa: CASSQGGDVDEKLFF; CDR3nt: TGCGCCAGCAGCCAAGGGGGGGACGTAGATGAAAAACTGTTTTTT
len: 14; j_gene: TRBJ1-6; abundance: .; d_gene: TRBD1; v_gene: TRBV6-5; CDR3aa: CASKQDRGNSPLHF; CDR3nt: TGTGCCAGCAAACAAGACAGGGGCAATTCACCCCTCCACTTT
len: 13; j_gene: TRBJ2-1; abundance: .; d_gene: TRBD1; v_gene: TRBV25-1; CDR3aa: CATGDRGGVRQFF; CDR3nt: TGTGCCACCGGGGACAGGGGAGGTGTTCGGCAGTTCTTC
len: 14; j_gene: TRBJ1-2; abundance: .; d_gene: .; v_gene: TRBV7-3; CDR3aa: CASSLDSQGYGYTF; CDR3nt: TGTGCCAGCAGCTTAGACAGCCAAGGTTATGGCTACACCTTC
len: 12; j_gene: TRBJ2-3; abundance: .; d_gene: .; v_gene: TRBV19; CDR3aa: CASSLTPGTQYF; CDR3nt: TGTGCCAGTAGTTTGACCCCAGGAACGCAGTATTTT
len: 17; j_gene: TRBJ1-1; abundance: .; d_gene: .; v_gene: TRBV7-2; CDR3aa: CASSFLDPYGVGTEAFF; CDR3nt: TGTGCCAGCAGCTTTTTGGACCCCTACGGGGTGGGGACTGAAGCTTTCTTT
len: 15; j_gene: TRBJ1-6; abundance: .; d_gene: .; v_gene: TRBV5-4; CDR3aa: CASGLDSRAGSPLHF; CDR3nt: TGTGCCAGCGGCCTGGACAGTAGGGCAGGGTCACCCCTCCACTTT
len: 14; j_gene: TRBJ2-5; abundance: .; d_gene: .; v_gene: TRBV7-8; CDR3aa: CASSLKRLQETQYF; CDR3nt: TGTGCCAGCAGCCTAAAACGACTACAAGAGACCCAGTACTTC
len: 15; j_gene: TRBJ1-5; abundance: .; d_gene: .; v_gene: TRBV28; CDR3aa: CASSPQGSGNQPQHF; CDR3nt: TGTGCCAGCAGTCCCCAGGGGTCGGGGAATCAGCCCCAGCATTTT
len: 13; j_gene: TRBJ1-2; abundance: few; d_gene: TRBD1; v_gene: TRBV28; CDR3aa: CASSSLDRSGYTF; CDR3nt: TGTGCCAGCAGTTCTCTGGACAGGTCTGGCTACACCTTC
len: 16; j_gene: TRBJ2-5; abundance: .; d_gene: .; v_gene: TRBV4-3; CDR3aa: CASSQDGRGNLEVRYF; CDR3nt: TGCGCCAGCAGCCAAGATGGCAGGGGAAATCTCGAAGTCCGGTACTTC
len: 13; j_gene: TRBJ2-7; abundance: .; d_gene: .; v_gene: TRBV12-3/TRBV12-4; CDR3aa: CASSMGQTYEQYF; CDR3nt: TGTGCCAGCAGTATGGGGCAAACCTACGAGCAGTACTTC
len: 16; j_gene: TRBJ2-1; abundance: .; d_gene: .; v_gene: TRBV5-1; CDR3aa: CASSVRDAVPYNEQFF; CDR3nt: TGCGCCAGCAGCGTGCGGGACGCCGTACCCTACAATGAGCAGTTCTTC
len: 18; j_gene: TRBJ2-3; abundance: once; d_gene: TRBD2; v_gene: TRBV20-1; CDR3aa: CSASRLKVAGEPTDTQYF; CDR3nt: TGCAGTGCTAGTAGACTTAAGGTAGCGGGGGAGCCCACAGATACGCAGTATTTT
len: 16; j_gene: TRBJ1-2; abundance: .; d_gene: .; v_gene: TRBV28; CDR3aa: CASSSGKLDIGYGYTF; CDR3nt: TGTGCCAGCAGTTCCGGGAAGTTAGACATAGGGTATGGCTACACCTTC
len: 12; j_gene: TRBJ1-2; abundance: .; d_gene: .; v_gene: TRBV3-1/TRBV3-2; CDR3aa: CASSQREGGYTF; CDR3nt: TGTGCCAGCAGCCAGCGGGAGGGGGGCTACACCTTC
len: 15; j_gene: TRBJ2-7; abundance: .; d_gene: TRBD1; v_gene: TRBV30; CDR3aa: CAWKMGQGSSYEQYF; CDR3nt: TGTGCCTGGAAGATGGGACAGGGAAGCTCCTACGAGCAGTACTTC
len: 18; j_gene: TRBJ1-4; abundance: .; d_gene: .; v_gene: TRBV6-1; CDR3aa: CASSDSGRLGESGEKLFF; CDR3nt: TGTGCCAGCAGTGATAGCGGTCGGCTCGGGGAAAGCGGTGAAAAACTGTTTTTT
len: 14; j_gene: TRBJ1-2; abundance: .; d_gene: .; v_gene: TRBV5-1; CDR3aa: CASSSTPPDAGYTF; CDR3nt: TGCGCCAGCAGCTCAACCCCCCCAGATGCCGGCTACACCTTC
len: 15; j_gene: TRBJ1-5; abundance: .; d_gene: TRBD1; v_gene: TRBV24-1; CDR3aa: CATSDRGQGNQPQHF; CDR3nt: TGTGCCACCAGTGACAGGGGACAGGGTAATCAGCCCCAGCATTTT
len: 15; j_gene: TRBJ2-1; abundance: .; d_gene: TRBD2; v_gene: TRBV7-9; CDR3aa: CASSLGAGGPGEQFF; CDR3nt: TGTGCCAGCAGCTTAGGCGCGGGAGGGCCCGGTGAGCAGTTCTTC
len: 15; j_gene: TRBJ2-7; abundance: .; d_gene: .; v_gene: TRBV11-2; CDR3aa: CASSLVTEFSYEQYF; CDR3nt: TGTGCCAGCAGCTTAGTGACGGAGTTCTCCTACGAGCAGTACTTC
len: 16; j_gene: TRBJ1-1; abundance: .; d_gene: .; v_gene: TRBV6-5; CDR3aa: CASSYHGVQRGTEAFF; CDR3nt: TGTGCCAGCAGTTACCACGGGGTCCAGCGGGGCACTGAAGCTTTCTTT
len: 12; j_gene: TRBJ1-1; abundance: .; d_gene: .; v_gene: TRBV25-1; CDR3aa: CASRDSYTEAFF; CDR3nt: TGTGCCAGCCGCGATTCGTACACTGAAGCTTTCTTT
len: 12; j_gene: TRBJ1-2; abundance: .; d_gene: .; v_gene: TRBV28; CDR3aa: CASQEGNYGYTF; CDR3nt: TGTGCCAGCCAAGAGGGTAACTATGGCTACACCTTC
len: 15; j_gene: TRBJ2-1; abundance: .; d_gene: TRBD1; v_gene: TRBV6-6; CDR3aa: CASRPIFDRANEQFF; CDR3nt: TGTGCCAGCAGACCTATCTTCGACAGGGCCAATGAGCAGTTCTTC
len: 17; j_gene: TRBJ1-4; abundance: .; d_gene: TRBD1; v_gene: TRBV27; CDR3aa: CASRQQGARLQGEKLFF; CDR3nt: TGTGCCAGCAGACAACAGGGGGCCCGACTCCAAGGTGAAAAACTGTTTTTT
len: 14; j_gene: TRBJ2-1; abundance: once; d_gene: TRBD2; v_gene: TRBV2; CDR3aa: CASSGGLAGNEQFF; CDR3nt: TGTGCCAGCAGTGGGGGACTAGCCGGGAATGAGCAGTTCTTC
len: 18; j_gene: TRBJ1-4; abundance: .; d_gene: TRBD1; v_gene: TRBV4-1; CDR3aa: CASSLKGDRAATNEKLFF; CDR3nt: TGCGCCAGCAGCCTAAAGGGGGACAGGGCTGCAACTAATGAAAAACTGTTTTTT
len: 12; j_gene: TRBJ1-1; abundance: .; d_gene: TRBD1; v_gene: TRBV11-2; CDR3aa: CASSPDNRGSFF; CDR3nt: TGTGCCAGCAGCCCTGATAACAGGGGATCTTTCTTT
len: 13; j_gene: TRBJ2-1; abundance: .; d_gene: .; v_gene: TRBV29-1; CDR3aa: CSVVAFSYNEQFF; CDR3nt: TGCAGCGTTGTGGCTTTTTCCTACAATGAGCAGTTCTTC
len: 14; j_gene: TRBJ1-3; abundance: .; d_gene: TRBD1; v_gene: TRBV2; CDR3aa: CASSAGTGKYTIYF; CDR3nt: TGTGCCAGCAGCGCCGGGACAGGGAAATACACCATATATTTT
len: 14; j_gene: TRBJ2-1; abundance: .; d_gene: TRBD1; v_gene: TRBV28; CDR3aa: CASSLARDRGEQFF; CDR3nt: TGTGCCAGCAGTTTAGCGCGGGACAGGGGTGAGCAGTTCTTC
len: 13; j_gene: TRBJ2-1; abundance: .; d_gene: .; v_gene: TRBV19; CDR3aa: CASSEGPGLAAFF; CDR3nt: TGTGCCAGTAGTGAGGGACCGGGACTCGCGGCGTTCTTC
len: 13; j_gene: TRBJ2-5; abundance: .; d_gene: .; v_gene: TRBV5-4; CDR3aa: CASSSRQKETQYF; CDR3nt: TGTGCCAGCAGCTCGAGGCAGAAAGAGACCCAGTACTTC
len: 16; j_gene: TRBJ2-2; abundance: .; d_gene: TRBD2; v_gene: TRBV6-5; CDR3aa: CASSSISGGATGELFF; CDR3nt: TGTGCCAGCAGTTCCATTAGCGGGGGGGCCACCGGGGAGCTGTTTTTT
len: 14; j_gene: TRBJ2-1; abundance: .; d_gene: .; v_gene: TRBV7-2; CDR3aa: CASSQAGSANEQFF; CDR3nt: TGTGCCAGCAGCCAGGCGGGGAGCGCGAATGAGCAGTTCTTC
len: 13; j_gene: TRBJ2-3; abundance: .; d_gene: TRBD1; v_gene: TRBV29-1; CDR3aa: CSARDRGLDTQYF; CDR3nt: TGCAGCGCACGGGACAGGGGGCTAGATACGCAGTATTTT
len: 13; j_gene: TRBJ2-3; abundance: .; d_gene: .; v_gene: TRBV14; CDR3aa: CASSQGGGSTQYF; CDR3nt: TGTGCCAGCAGCCAAGGAGGTGGTTCTACGCAGTATTTT
len: 13; j_gene: TRBJ2-3; abundance: .; d_gene: TRBD2; v_gene: TRBV12-5; CDR3aa: CASGSGGADTQYF; CDR3nt: TGTGCTAGTGGTTCCGGGGGGGCAGATACGCAGTATTTT
len: 15; j_gene: TRBJ1-2; abundance: .; d_gene: TRBD1; v_gene: TRBV7-2; CDR3aa: CASSSGTGFNYGYTF; CDR3nt: TGTGCCAGCAGCTCGGGGACAGGGTTTAACTATGGCTACACCTTC
len: 16; j_gene: TRBJ2-2; abundance: .; d_gene: .; v_gene: TRBV7-3; CDR3aa: CASSLEFRLNTGELFF; CDR3nt: TGTGCCAGCAGCTTGGAGTTCCGGCTGAACACCGGGGAGCTGTTTTTT
len: 14; j_gene: TRBJ1-2; abundance: once; d_gene: .; v_gene: TRBV9; CDR3aa: CASSVAGGDYGYTF; CDR3nt: TGTGCCAGCAGCGTAGCTGGCGGCGACTATGGCTACACCTTC
len: 13; j_gene: TRBJ1-6; abundance: .; d_gene: .; v_gene: TRBV11-1; CDR3aa: CASSEAANSPLHF; CDR3nt: TGTGCCAGCAGCGAGGCAGCAAATTCACCCCTCCACTTT
len: 14; j_gene: TRBJ1-1; abundance: few; d_gene: .; v_gene: TRBV9; CDR3aa: CASSTGGLITEAFF; CDR3nt: TGTGCCAGCAGCACGGGGGGACTGATCACTGAAGCTTTCTTT